The 29 T cell receptor beta chains given below trace back to one sample, sequenced in a study of vaccination and CD4 T cells after COVID-19. Noted treatment: approximately 9-day PBMC culture with coronavirus spike peptide pools or control peptides (ViraFEST assay). The antigens these receptors bind are not known. Cultured CD4+ T-cell DNA underwent Oncomine TCR Beta short-read sequencing. TCRdb redid the calling of the PCR reads with MiXCR, one entry per CDR3 protein. The repertoire consists of some 4,400 distinct CDR3 sequences, with around two fifths occurring once and the leading ten covering roughly 41%. Sequenced sample: CD4+ T cells from blood, cultured in vitro. Receptors were obtained from a human donor who had recovered from COVID-19.

By sample share, this clonotype is medium-sized. This chain connects TRBV12-3 or TRBV12-4 to TRBJ2-5; D possibly corresponds to TRBD2 (5 bases). This CDR3 has 14 amino acids. V lost 2 bases to trimming and J lost 3 bases, with 10 bases between them. CDR3 coding DNA: TGTGCCAGCAGTTTACGAGGGAGAGAAGAGACCCAGTACTTC. Residues: CASSLRGREETQYF.

This clonotype was observed a handful of times. V usage is TRBV27 and J usage is TRBJ1-4, with D unclear. CDR3 length: 14 amino acids. Germline V gene data show CDR1 as MNHEY and CDR2 as SMNVEV (reference sequence). With 4 bases removed from V and 8 bases from J, the gap between germline ends came to 14 bases. CDR3 residues: CASSSTSLGEKLFF. Written as DNA, the CDR3 is TGTGCCAGCAGTTCAACCTCCCTGGGGGAAAAACTGTTTTTT.

There are a few counts of this clonotype. The genes are TRBV7-2 and TRBJ2-3; D is unclear. V lost 4 bases, J lost 0 bases, and 11 bases lay in between. The CDR3 spans 15 residues. Per germline, CDR1 SGHTA and CDR2 FQGNSA. Here the CDR3 DNA reads TGTGCCAGCAGCTACACATCGTCTAGCACAGATACGCAGTATTTT. The encoded protein is CASSYTSSSTDTQYF.

The chain has TRBV10-3 and TRBJ1-2; 9 nucleotides agree with TRBD1. CDR1 is ENHRY, CDR2 SYGVKD, per germline. The ends lost 4 bases at V and 6 bases at J; junction bases unmatched: 3. The length of the CDR3 is 13 residues. The chain's CDR3 is CAISADRGDGYTF. For the CDR3, the DNA is TGTGCCATCAGTGCGGACAGGGGCGATGGCTACACCTTC.

With respect to this clonotype: Given a much more abundant clone one base away, this may be a read error. The CDR3 ends on some other residue instead of the conserved phenylalanine or tryptophan, so this is likely a read error. V gene TRBV20-1 combines with J gene TRBJ2-5; D may be TRBD2 (5 bases). Per germline, CDR1 DFQATT and CDR2 SNEGSKA (reference sequence). V was cut by 2 bases and J by 0 bases, with 10 bases left in between. This CDR3 spans 14 amino acids. CDR3: CSARFSGYQETQYL. The CDR3, as DNA: TGCAGTGCTAGATTCAGCGGATACCAAGAGACCCAGTACTTA.

This chain joins TRBV7-2 and TRBJ1-5; weak D call: TRBD1 (5 bases). The CDR3 is 13 amino acids. Germline-derived CDR1 and CDR2 are SGHTA and FQGNSA. V lost 2 bases, J lost 7 bases, and 9 bases lay in between. CDR3 sequence reads: CASSLSWGQPQHF. CDR3 nucleotide sequence: TGTGCCAGCAGCTTAAGTTGGGGCCAGCCCCAGCATTTT.

This clonotype turned up a few times. This chain connects TRBV15 to TRBJ2-1, with 10 positions matching TRBD1. Germline-derived CDR1 and CDR2 are LNHNV and YYDKDF (reference sequence). The V gene end was trimmed by 0 bases and the J gene end by 7 bases; junction bases not matched to a gene: 12. The CDR3 sequence is 18 residues long. The CDR3 protein is CATSRDQTGGPSGNEQFF. In DNA, the CDR3 is TGTGCCACCAGCAGAGATCAGACAGGGGGCCCCTCCGGGAATGAGCAGTTCTTC.

The sample holds a few counts of this clonotype. The chain recombines TRBV5-8 with TRBJ1-3; no reliable D call. Germline loops: CDR1 SGHTS, CDR2 YDEGEE. The CDR3 runs to 15 residues. Trimming pared 0 bases from V and 8 bases from J, leaving 15 bases between. CDR3 DNA sequence: TGTGCCAGCAGCTTGGGGCTCGGGAACGGGGACACCATATATTTT. This codes for CASSLGLGNGDTIYF.

The V and J genes are TRBV5-4 and TRBJ2-2; D is undetermined. Germline lookup yields CDR1 SGHNT and CDR2 YYREEE (reference sequence). The CDR3 consists of 12 residues. The V end was cut by 2 bases, the J end by 7 bases, with 6 bases between. This chain's CDR3 is CASSFVSGELFF. In DNA form, the CDR3 reads TGTGCCAGCAGCTTTGTTAGCGGGGAGCTGTTTTTT.

V usage is TRBV23-1 and J usage is TRBJ2-7, with 8 bases fitting TRBD1. TRBV23-1 is an open reading frame whose function is uncertain. This CDR3 is 15 amino acids long. V was clipped by 8 bases and J by 4 bases; unmatched bases: 13. The CDR3 loop is CASDLNSGGGYEQYF. CDR3 DNA sequence: TGCGCCAGCGATCTAAACTCAGGGGGCGGGTACGAGCAGTACTTC.

The chain joins TRBV20-1 to TRBJ2-1, with TRBD2 matching over 9 bases. The CDR3 runs 14 residues. J gave up 10 bases and V 2 bases, and 9 bases lay outside the gene matches. Per the germline V gene, CDR1 is DFQATT and CDR2 is SNEGSKA (reference sequence). The CDR3 coding sequence is TGCAGTGCTAGATTAGCGGGGGCTGTATCCGAGCAGTTCTTC. Translating it yields CSARLAGAVSEQFF.

V is TRBV27 and J is TRBJ2-3, with TRBD2 matching over 14 bases. Losses at the gene ends were 8 bases for V and 0 bases for J; bases not matched to a gene: 7. Germline V gene data show CDR1 as MNHEY and CDR2 as SMNVEV (reference sequence). This CDR3 spans 17 amino acids. CDR3 sequence: CASAGTSGSWSTDTQYF. The DNA of the CDR3 is TGTGCCAGCGCCGGGACTAGCGGGAGTTGGAGCACAGATACGCAGTATTTT.

The chain joins TRBV30 to TRBJ1-5; D unclear. This CDR3 region has 13 residues. V lost 4 bases and J 7 bases, leaving 14 bases between the germline ends. Germline V gene lookup returns CDR1 GTSNPN and CDR2 SVGIG (reference sequence). CDR3 nucleotide sequence: TGTGCCTGGAACATTGACCCGGGACAGCCCCAGCATTTT. This codes for CAWNIDPGQPQHF.

The chain couples TRBV20-1 to TRBJ2-5, with a possible D match to TRBD2 (6 bases). Germline CDR1 and CDR2: DFQATT and SNEGSKA (reference sequence). CDR3 length: 13 amino acids. V was pared by 4 bases and J by 0 bases, with 9 bases between. The CDR3 DNA reads as TGCAGTGCTATAGGGGACTACCAAGAGACCCAGTACTTC. This encodes CSAIGDYQETQYF.

CDR3 sequence reads: CASRGWGTQYF. The DNA of the CDR3 is TGTGCCAGCAGGGGGTGGGGGACCCAGTACTTC. V usage is TRBV28 and J usage is TRBJ2-5; D is unclear. The V gene's germline CDR1 is MDHEN and CDR2 SYDVKM. Deletions cut 6 bases from V and 7 bases from J, with 9 bases between. The CDR3 contains 11 residues.

This clonotype occurred a few times. The chain employs TRBV20-1 and TRBJ2-3, with 12 bases aligning to TRBD2. V shed 6 bases and J 2 bases; nucleotides not matched to a gene: 6. This CDR3 is 15 amino acids long. CDR1 is DFQATT and CDR2 is SNEGSKA in the germline V gene (reference sequence). CDR3: CSAPGLAGNTDTQYF. The CDR3 DNA reads TGCAGTGCGCCCGGACTAGCGGGGAACACAGATACGCAGTATTTT.

This clonotype ranks as medium-sized. This chain uses TRBV7-9 with TRBJ2-1, with a tentative D call TRBD2 (6 bases). The CDR3 is made up of 14 amino acids. V was trimmed by 5 bases and J by 4 bases, leaving 12 bases between them. CDR1 SEHNR and CDR2 FQNEAQ come from the germline V gene (reference sequence). CDR3 residues: CASSAPGLYNEQFF. CDR3 nucleotides: TGTGCCAGCAGCGCCCCGGGACTTTACAATGAGCAGTTCTTC.

The chain uses TRBV20-1 and TRBJ1-6; D gene uncertain. This CDR3 has 12 residues. Looked up from germline, CDR1 is DFQATT and CDR2 is SNEGSKA (reference sequence). Between the trimmed V and J ends, which lost 2 bases and 14 bases, there was a span of 13 bases. The CDR3 reads CSARSNVEALHF. The CDR3 DNA follows: TGCAGTGCTAGATCAAATGTAGAGGCCCTCCACTTT.

This sequence joins TRBV5-1 and TRBJ2-1, with 9 nucleotides matching TRBD2. Germline V gene data show CDR1 as SGHRS and CDR2 as YFSETQ. The V gene end was trimmed by 5 bases and the J gene end by 5 bases; junction bases not matched to a gene: 8. This CDR3 is built from 15 residues. CDR3 amino acids: CASRGLAGSDNEQFF. DNA of the CDR3: TGCGCCAGCAGGGGGCTAGCGGGGAGCGACAATGAGCAGTTCTTC. Using reference TRBV5-1 and TRBJ2-1 for the parts outside the CDR3, the full variable domain is KAGVTQTPRYLIKTRGQQVTLSCSPISGHRSVSWYQQTPGQGLQFLFEYFSETQRNKGNFPGRFSGRQFSNSRSEMNVSTLELGDSALYLCASRGLAGSDNEQFFGPGTRLTVL.

V and J are TRBV5-4 and TRBJ2-3; 9 bases are a match to TRBD2. The germline CDR1 and CDR2 sequences are SGHNT and YYREEE (reference sequence). The CDR3 has 17 residues. V dropped 6 bases and J dropped 0; count of bases not matched to a gene: 11. The CDR3 region is CASTAGGTWPSTDTQYF. The CDR3 DNA reads as TGTGCCAGCACCGCGGGAGGGACGTGGCCTAGCACAGATACGCAGTATTTT.

The V call is TRBV2, the J call TRBJ1-2; 7 bases align to TRBD1. J lost 8 bases, V lost 6 bases, and 6 bases had no gene match. Germline V CDR1 and CDR2: SNHLY, FYNNEI. The CDR3 length is 12 residues. The DNA of the CDR3 is TGTGCCAGCAGGACCACAGGGGAAGGCTACACCTTC. It translates to CASRTTGEGYTF.

The J gene is TRBJ2-7, the V gene TRBV5-1; TRBD1 matches 10 bases. Germline V lookup: CDR1 SGHRS, CDR2 YFSETQ. The CDR3 runs to 16 residues. V was pared by 4 bases and J by 4 bases, with 11 bases of the junction left unmatched. The CDR3 DNA is TGCGCCAGCAGCCCTGGACAGGGGGTTGTCGGGTACGAGCAGTACTTC. Translated: CASSPGQGVVGYEQYF.

Concerning this clonotype itself: The junction and the germline gene differ at one end; a read error may be behind it. V usage is TRBV7-6 and J usage is TRBJ2-5, with a tentative D call TRBD1 (7 bases). Germline CDR1 and CDR2: SGHVS and FNYEAQ. This CDR3 is built from 15 residues. The CDR3 spells CASSLGGTEQETQYF. The CDR3 DNA reads TGTGCTAGCAGCTTAGGCGGGACAGAACAAGAGACCCAGTACTTC.

This chain links TRBV6-2 or TRBV6-3 with TRBJ2-2; D ambiguous. Germline CDR1 and CDR2: MNHEY and SVGEGT. V was trimmed by 7 bases and J by 4 bases, leaving 16 bases between them. There are 15 residues in the CDR3. The CDR3: CASNRRSESTGELFF. CDR3 nucleotides: TGTGCCAGCAACAGAAGGTCAGAAAGCACCGGGGAGCTGTTTTTT.

In this sample, this clonotype turned up once. The V and J genes are TRBV20-1 and TRBJ1-2; no firm D call. Looked up from germline, CDR1 is DFQATT and CDR2 is SNEGSKA (reference sequence). V lost 0 bases and J lost 6, with 8 bases in between. This CDR3 spans 12 amino acids. CDR3 sequence: CSARERLDGYTF. CDR3 nucleotides: TGCAGTGCTAGAGAACGTCTGGATGGCTACACCTTC.

The sample holds a few counts of this clonotype. The rearrangement joins TRBV6-1 to TRBJ2-4; TRBD2 aligns across 12 bases. Germline trimming cut 3 bases from V and 6 bases from J; bases unmatched to any gene: 12. This CDR3 has 18 residues. The germline gives CDR1 MNHNS, CDR2 SASEGT. CDR3 coding DNA: TGTGCCAGCAGTGATGTTGGCGGACCTAGCGGGAGGGTAAACATTCAGTACTTC. Protein: CASSDVGGPSGRVNIQYF.

This clonotype was observed a few times. This chain connects TRBV2 to TRBJ2-1; D is perhaps TRBD1 or TRBD2 (5 bases each). The CDR3 consists of 13 residues. Germline lookup yields CDR1 SNHLY and CDR2 FYNNEI. V lost 7 bases and J 4 bases, leaving 11 bases between the germline ends. In DNA form, the CDR3 reads TGTGCCAGCAATATAGGGGAGTACAATGAGCAGTTCTTC. This codes for CASNIGEYNEQFF.

The chain combines TRBV4-2 with TRBJ2-1; 8 nucleotides match TRBD2. Germline V lookup: CDR1 LGHNA, CDR2 YNFKEQ. This CDR3 has 15 residues. The V gene end was trimmed by 4 bases and the J gene end by 10 bases; junction bases not matched to a gene: 12. The CDR3 region is CASSLDNGGGREQFF. The CDR3 coding sequence is TGTGCCAGCAGCCTGGATAACGGGGGGGGTAGGGAGCAGTTCTTC.

This chain joins TRBV10-3 and TRBJ2-3; 13 positions agree with TRBD2. Germline V CDR1 and CDR2: ENHRY, SYGVKD. V trimming: 2 bases; J trimming: 1 base; junction bases outside the gene matches: 3. CDR3 length equals 17 residues. CDR3 protein: CAISEPGLAGGTDTQYF. Here the CDR3 DNA reads TGTGCCATCAGTGAGCCAGGACTAGCGGGAGGCACAGATACGCAGTATTTT.